One sample yielded the 29 T cell receptor beta chains listed below, sequenced in a study of T cells in Graves' hyperthyroidism and ophthalmopathy. RNA transcripts gave rise to amplified TCR beta CDR3 regions. The HTBI set primed first-round TCR CDR3 RT-PCR. TCRdb recomputed calls from the multiplex PCR reads with MiXCR, one row per CDR3 protein. Here the sample spans more than 500,000 distinct CDR3 sequences, roughly 14% being singletons. The sequencing input was blood. All receptors derive from a woman between 35 and 50 years old with Graves' ophthalmopathy.

V usage is TRBV27 and J usage is TRBJ2-7; possibly TRBD1 for D (6 bases). Trimming removed 2 bases from V and 5 bases from J, with 13 bases in between. The CDR3 is 14 residues long. CDR1 is MNHEY and CDR2 is SMNVEV in the germline V gene (reference sequence). The CDR3 sequence is CASSLRGFGNEQYF. The CDR3 DNA is TGTGCCAGCAGTTTAAGGGGGTTCGGTAACGAGCAGTACTTC.

The sample holds many counts of this clonotype. The rearrangement uses TRBV5-4 and TRBJ1-2; unclear D gene. The CDR3 sequence is 14 residues long. V was cut by 4 bases and J by 8 bases, with 18 bases left in between. The germline V gene encodes CDR1 SGHNT and CDR2 YYREEE (reference sequence). The CDR3 DNA is TGTGCCAGCAGCGCTACCGGGCTCCTGGAGGGCTACACCTTC. It codes for CASSATGLLEGYTF.

This clonotype has ten or more counts. This sequence joins TRBV12-3 or TRBV12-4 and TRBJ2-7; 8 bases are shared with TRBD2. This CDR3 has 15 residues. V was clipped by 3 bases and J by 4 bases; unmatched bases: 8. The CDR3 loop reads CASSFSGKLGYEQYF. DNA for the CDR3: TGTGCCAGCAGTTTTAGCGGGAAGCTGGGGTACGAGCAGTACTTC.

Only a few counts were recorded for this clonotype. V gene TRBV5-1 combines with J gene TRBJ1-3, with D unclear. This CDR3 region has 18 residues. V was cut by 2 bases and J by 0 bases, with 18 bases left in between. The germline gives CDR1 SGHRS, CDR2 YFSETQ. The CDR3 region is CASSLDALPISSGNTIYF. The CDR3 region has the DNA TGCGCCAGCAGCTTAGACGCCCTACCTATCAGCTCTGGAAACACCATATATTTT.

This clonotype was seen many times. The V gene is TRBV20-1, the J gene TRBJ2-5; possible D gene TRBD2, 6 bases. V was trimmed by 1 base and J by 0 bases, leaving 12 bases between them. This CDR3 region has 15 residues. CDR1 is DFQATT, CDR2 SNEGSKA, per germline (reference sequence). This chain's CDR3 is CSARAVGGDQETQYF. The CDR3 nucleotides read TGCAGTGCTAGAGCCGTGGGGGGAGACCAAGAGACCCAGTACTTC.

This clonotype was observed a few times. Just one base apart from a much larger clone, this may be a read error. The chain couples TRBV6-1 to TRBJ2-5; 7 positions match TRBD1. This CDR3 has 13 amino acids. V shed 6 bases, J shed 7 bases, and the junction held 8 bases outside the gene matches. Germline CDR1 is MNHNS and CDR2 is SASEGT. The CDR3 DNA follows: TGTGCCAGCAGGACCGACAGGGCGGGGACCCAGTACTTC. Encoded protein: CASRTDRAGTQYF.

Points on this clonotype: The junction does not match germline at one end; this may be a read error. The rearrangement links TRBV10-3 to TRBJ1-5; D is undetermined. Germline values: CDR1 ENHRY, CDR2 SYGVKD. The CDR3 length is 16 residues. CDR3 sequence (DNA): TGTGCCAGCAGTGAGTCGTCGGGGTTTAGCAATCAGCCCCAGCATTTT. Amino acid sequence: CASSESSGFSNQPQHF.

This clonotype has at least ten counts. V and J are TRBV6-2 or TRBV6-3 and TRBJ2-7, with 11 bases lining up with TRBD2. The CDR3 extends over 14 amino acids. CDR1 is MNHEY and CDR2 is SVGEGT in the germline V gene. The ends lost 6 bases at V and 3 bases at J; junction bases unmatched: 4. The CDR3 spells CASRRLAGFYEQYF. As DNA, the CDR3 is TGTGCCAGCAGACGACTAGCGGGATTCTACGAGCAGTACTTC.

This clonotype was counted ten times or more. V gene TRBV12-3 or TRBV12-4 combines with J gene TRBJ1-2; the match to TRBD1 covers 9 bases. The CDR3 has 16 residues. V lost 6 bases, J lost 2 bases, and 10 bases stayed unmatched. The CDR3 reads CASSSWDRVSNYGYTF. The CDR3 DNA sequence: TGTGCCAGCAGCTCCTGGGACAGGGTTTCAAACTATGGCTACACCTTC.

This clonotype was picked up a small number of times. The CDR3 region is CASSSPRGAKDNYGYTF. Written as DNA, the CDR3 is TGTGCCAGCAGCTCCCCGCGGGGGGCGAAGGATAACTATGGCTACACCTTC. The rearrangement joins TRBV11-2 to TRBJ1-2, with D possibly TRBD1 on 6 matching bases. The CDR3 length is 17 residues. Trimming removed 4 bases from V and 1 base from J, with 19 bases in between. Germline V gene lookup returns CDR1 SGHAT and CDR2 FQNNGV.

In its sample, this clonotype was seen many times. This likely comes from a read error, as the CDR3 has no conserved phenylalanine or tryptophan at its end. The V and J genes are TRBV6-5 and TRBJ1-1, with 8 bases lining up with TRBD1. This CDR3 is 12 amino acids long. Germline loops: CDR1 MNHEY, CDR2 SVGAGI. Trimming took 4 bases from V and 5 from J; bases not matched to a gene: 0. This CDR3 is CASSWTGTEAFL. The CDR3 bases are TGTGCCAGCAGTTGGACAGGGACTGAAGCTTTCCTT.

This clonotype was seen at least ten times. The chain couples TRBV6-2 or TRBV6-3 to TRBJ2-2; the match to TRBD2 covers 8 bases. The CDR3 is made up of 13 amino acids. V shed 6 bases and J 7 bases; nucleotides not matched to a gene: 4. Germline V gene data show CDR1 as MNHEY and CDR2 as SVGEGT. In DNA form, the CDR3 reads TGTGCCAGCAGAAGCGGGAGAATCGGGGAGCTGTTTTTT. Residues: CASRSGRIGELFF.

This clonotype was detected ten times or more. The chain employs TRBV28 and TRBJ1-5; D not certain. CDR1 is MDHEN, CDR2 SYDVKM, per germline. This CDR3 is 14 amino acids long. The V and J ends lost 6 bases and 4 bases respectively, with 13 bases between them. The CDR3 is CASSLGQLNQPQHF. The CDR3 DNA reads as TGTGCCAGCAGCTTAGGGCAGCTTAATCAGCCCCAGCATTTT.

This clonotype was found many times. The chain employs TRBV14 and TRBJ2-7, with D hard to call. This CDR3 is 15 amino acids long. Trimming removed 3 bases from V and 0 bases from J, with 12 bases in between. Germline V gives CDR1 SGHDN, CDR2 FVKESK. CDR3 in amino acids: CASSQDGYSSYEQYF. Written as DNA, the CDR3 is TGTGCCAGCAGCCAGGACGGCTACTCCTCCTACGAGCAGTACTTC.

This clonotype has only a few counts. V is TRBV5-4 and J is TRBJ2-3, with a possible D match to TRBD2 (5 bases). The germline V gene encodes CDR1 SGHNT and CDR2 YYREEE (reference sequence). This CDR3 has 16 residues. The V end was cut by 1 base, the J end by 6 bases, with 18 bases between. The CDR3: CASSLQRLPRGDTQYF. The CDR3 nucleotides read TGTGCCAGCAGCTTGCAAAGGCTACCTCGAGGGGATACGCAGTATTTT. Full variable domain (outside the CDR3, taken from reference TRBV5-4 and TRBJ2-3): ETGVTQSPTHLIKTRGQQVTLRCSSQSGHNTVSWYQQALGQGPQFIFQYYREEENGRGNFPPRFSGLQFPNYSSELNVNALELDDSALYLCASSLQRLPRGDTQYFGPGTRLTVL.

This clonotype was seen many times. This sequence joins TRBV12-3 or TRBV12-4 and TRBJ1-1; D might be TRBD1 (6 bases). V was clipped by 2 bases and J by 12 bases, with 16 bases between them. This CDR3 comprises 13 residues. The CDR3 loop is CASSLLGATVTFF. CDR3 nucleotide sequence: TGTGCCAGCAGTTTACTGGGGGCCACTGTAACTTTCTTT.

This clonotype has a count of ten or more. V usage is TRBV10-3 and J usage is TRBJ2-4, with TRBD2 matching 9 bases. Germline-derived CDR1 and CDR2 are ENHRY and SYGVKD. The CDR3 extends over 15 amino acids. Trimming took 10 bases from V and 6 from J; bases not matched to a gene: 13. CDR3 coding DNA: TGTGCCACGCAAGCTAGCGGGAAGGGGGGAAACATTCAGTACTTC. This sequence encodes CATQASGKGGNIQYF.

The table lists this clonotype with many counts. The CDR3 reads CSARSGGNTGELFF. CDR3 coding DNA: TGCAGTGCTAGGTCGGGAGGGAACACCGGGGAGCTGTTTTTT. V usage is TRBV20-1 and J usage is TRBJ2-2; 7 positions match TRBD2. The CDR3 covers 14 residues. J gave up 1 base and V 3 bases, and 2 bases lay outside the gene matches. The germline CDR1 and CDR2 sequences are DFQATT and SNEGSKA (reference sequence).

The chain is built from TRBV12-3 or TRBV12-4 and TRBJ1-1; 7 bases line up with TRBD1. This CDR3 has 12 amino acids. The V segment lost 5 bases and the J segment 7 bases; nucleotides outside the gene matches: 4. The CDR3: CASSVRDSEAFF. In nucleotides, the CDR3 is TGTGCCAGCAGTGTTAGGGACAGTGAAGCTTTCTTT.

In this sample, this clonotype turned up a few times. V is TRBV19 and J is TRBJ1-5; D uncertain. V gave up 4 bases and J gave up 4 bases, with 17 bases separating them. Germline CDR1 LNHDA, CDR2 SQIVND (reference sequence). CDR3 length equals 16 residues. The CDR3 protein is CASSTQTYPENQPQHF. The DNA of the CDR3 is TGTGCCAGTAGTACCCAAACATATCCAGAGAATCAGCCCCAGCATTTT.

The chain couples TRBV5-1 to TRBJ2-7; no clear D gene. Germline V gene lookup returns CDR1 SGHRS and CDR2 YFSETQ. Trimming took off 4 bases at V and 1 base at J, with 9 bases between the two ends. This CDR3 is 13 amino acids long. The CDR3 reads CASSQPGSYEQYF. CDR3 DNA: TGCGCCAGCAGCCAGCCCGGATCCTACGAGCAGTACTTC.

This clonotype has a count of ten or more. The chain has TRBV20-1 and TRBJ1-1, with unresolved D. The germline V gene encodes CDR1 DFQATT and CDR2 SNEGSKA (reference sequence). Trimming removed 3 bases from V and 5 bases from J, with 7 bases in between. There are 11 residues in the CDR3. CDR3 bases: TGCAGTGCTAGGACCGAGACTGAAGCTTTCTTT. Amino acid sequence: CSARTETEAFF.

This clonotype was found many times. This chain connects TRBV6-2 or TRBV6-3 to TRBJ2-7, with TRBD2 matching 9 bases. V gave up 2 bases and J gave up 3 bases; unmatched junction bases: 8. CDR1 is MNHEY and CDR2 is SVGEGT in the germline V gene. There are 16 residues in the CDR3. DNA of the CDR3: TGTGCCAGCAGTTACCCAAAGCGGGAGGAACACTACGAGCAGTACTTC. Amino acids: CASSYPKREEHYEQYF.

The table lists this clonotype with a few counts. The chain couples TRBV13 to TRBJ1-1; D not resolved. Germline loops: CDR1 PRHDT, CDR2 FYEKMQ (reference sequence). The germline V and J ends were trimmed by 0 bases and 6 bases, with 8 bases remaining between them. The CDR3 has 13 residues. CDR3 amino acids: CASSLGGIAEAFF. CDR3 in DNA: TGTGCCAGCAGCTTAGGCGGGATCGCTGAAGCTTTCTTT.

This clonotype was observed many times. V gene TRBV6-1 combines with J gene TRBJ1-6; D gene uncertain. The germline CDR1 and CDR2 sequences are MNHNS and SASEGT. CDR3 size: 15 residues. The germline V and J ends were trimmed by 8 bases and 0 bases, with 11 bases remaining between them. CDR3 amino acids: CASLESSSYNSPLHF. CDR3 bases: TGTGCCAGCTTGGAATCTAGCTCCTATAATTCACCCCTCCACTTT.

CDR3 sequence: CASSLVSRMGEQYF. CDR3 DNA: TGTGCCAGCAGTTTAGTATCCAGGATGGGCGAGCAGTACTTC. The chain recombines TRBV28 with TRBJ2-7; D is undetermined. Germline CDR1 is MDHEN and CDR2 is SYDVKM. The CDR3 extends over 14 amino acids. Trimming took 2 bases from V and 6 from J, leaving 14 bases between them.

This chain links TRBV6-2 or TRBV6-3 with TRBJ2-2, with 10 bases matching TRBD1. Germline V gene lookup returns CDR1 MNHEY and CDR2 SVGEGT. This CDR3 has 16 residues. The V gene end was trimmed by 7 bases and the J gene end by 5 bases; junction bases not matched to a gene: 10. The CDR3 bases are TGTGCCAGCATCTCACGACAGGGGGCATGGACCGGGGAGCTGTTTTTT. This gives the protein CASISRQGAWTGELFF.

The genes are TRBV11-1 and TRBJ1-3, with 8 bases aligning to TRBD1. Germline V gives CDR1 SGHAT, CDR2 FQDESV (reference sequence). This CDR3 has 17 residues. With 5 bases clipped from V and 5 bases from J, the junction kept 14 bases outside the gene matches. In DNA form, the CDR3 reads TGTGCCAGCAGCCCCTCAGACAGGGGCGATAACAGAAACACCATATATTTT. Translation: CASSPSDRGDNRNTIYF.

This clonotype has a handful of counts. The V call is TRBV3-1, the J call TRBJ1-3; D perhaps matches TRBD1 (5 bases). Germline CDR1 and CDR2: LGHDT and YNNKEL (reference sequence). Trimming removed 3 bases from V and 5 bases from J, with 8 bases in between. The CDR3 consists of 13 residues. The CDR3 DNA reads TGTGCCAGCAGCCAGGGGGGAAGAAACACCATATATTTT. Protein product: CASSQGGRNTIYF.